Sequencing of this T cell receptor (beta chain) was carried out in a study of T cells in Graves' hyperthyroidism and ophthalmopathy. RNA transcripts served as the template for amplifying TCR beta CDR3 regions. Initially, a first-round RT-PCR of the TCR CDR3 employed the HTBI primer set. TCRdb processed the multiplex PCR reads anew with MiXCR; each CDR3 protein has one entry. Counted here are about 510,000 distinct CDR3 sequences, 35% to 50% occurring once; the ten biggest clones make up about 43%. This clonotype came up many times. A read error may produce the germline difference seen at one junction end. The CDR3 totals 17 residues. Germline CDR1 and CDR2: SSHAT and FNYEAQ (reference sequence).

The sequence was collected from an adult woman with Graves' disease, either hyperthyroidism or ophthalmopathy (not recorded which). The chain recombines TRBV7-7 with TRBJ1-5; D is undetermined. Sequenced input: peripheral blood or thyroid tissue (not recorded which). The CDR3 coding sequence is TGTGCTAGCAGCTTAGCAGGCGGGCCTTTTAACAATCAGCCCCAGCATTTT. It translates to CASSLAGGPFNNQPQHF.